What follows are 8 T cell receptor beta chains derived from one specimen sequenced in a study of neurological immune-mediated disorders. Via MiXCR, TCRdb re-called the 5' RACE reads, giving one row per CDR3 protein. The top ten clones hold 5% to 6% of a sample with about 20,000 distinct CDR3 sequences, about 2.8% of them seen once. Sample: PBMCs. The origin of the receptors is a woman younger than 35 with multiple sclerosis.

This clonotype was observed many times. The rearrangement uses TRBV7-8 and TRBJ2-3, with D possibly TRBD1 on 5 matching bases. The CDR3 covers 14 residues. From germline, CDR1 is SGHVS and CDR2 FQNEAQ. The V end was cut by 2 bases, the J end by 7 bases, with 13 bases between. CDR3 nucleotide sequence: TGTGCCAGCAGCTTATGGGTCAGGGAAAATACGCAGTATTTT. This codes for CASSLWVRENTQYF.

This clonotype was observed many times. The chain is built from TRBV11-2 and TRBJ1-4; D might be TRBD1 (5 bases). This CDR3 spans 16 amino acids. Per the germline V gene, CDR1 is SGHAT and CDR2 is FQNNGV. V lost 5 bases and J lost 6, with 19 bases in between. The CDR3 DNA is TGTGCCAGCAGCGCGGACACGGTCCCTAGCCATGAAAAACTGTTTTTT. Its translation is CASSADTVPSHEKLFF.

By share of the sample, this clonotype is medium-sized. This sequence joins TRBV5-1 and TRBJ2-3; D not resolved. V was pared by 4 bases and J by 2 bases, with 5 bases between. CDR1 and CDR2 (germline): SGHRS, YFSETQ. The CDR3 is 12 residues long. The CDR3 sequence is CASSPNTDTQYF. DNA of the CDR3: TGCGCCAGCAGCCCCAACACAGATACGCAGTATTTT.

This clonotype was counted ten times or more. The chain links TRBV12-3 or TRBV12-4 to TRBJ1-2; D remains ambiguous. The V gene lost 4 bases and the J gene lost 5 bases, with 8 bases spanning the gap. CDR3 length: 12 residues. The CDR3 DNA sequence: TGTGCCAGCAGTTCCTCTTTATATGGCTACACCTTC. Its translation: CASSSSLYGYTF.

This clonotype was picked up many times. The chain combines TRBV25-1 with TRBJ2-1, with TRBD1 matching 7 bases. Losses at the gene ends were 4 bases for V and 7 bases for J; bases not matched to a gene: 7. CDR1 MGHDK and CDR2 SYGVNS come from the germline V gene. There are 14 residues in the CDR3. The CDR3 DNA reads TGTGCCAGCAGTGTGCCAGGGGGTTCAAATGAGCAGTTCTTC. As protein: CASSVPGGSNEQFF. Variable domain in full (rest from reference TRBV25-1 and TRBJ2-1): EADIYQTPRYLVIGTGKKITLECSQTMGHDKMYWYQQDPGMELHLIHYSYGVNSTEKGDLSSESTVSRIRTEHFPLTLESARPSHTSQYLCASSVPGGSNEQFFGPGTRLTVL.

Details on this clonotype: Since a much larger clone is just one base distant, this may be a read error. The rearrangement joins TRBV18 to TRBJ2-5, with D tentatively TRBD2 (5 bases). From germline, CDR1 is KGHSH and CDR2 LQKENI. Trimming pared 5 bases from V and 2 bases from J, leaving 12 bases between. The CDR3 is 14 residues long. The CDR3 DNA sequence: TGTGCCAGCTCAGGAACTAGAGGACAAGAGACCCAGTACTTC. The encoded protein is CASSGTRGQETQYF.

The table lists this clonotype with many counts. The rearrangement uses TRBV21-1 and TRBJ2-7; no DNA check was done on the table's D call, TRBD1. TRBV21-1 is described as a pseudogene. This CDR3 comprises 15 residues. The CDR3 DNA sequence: TGTGCCAGCAGCACAACCGGGACAGAAATCTACGAGCAGTACTTC. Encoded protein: CASSTTGTEIYEQYF.

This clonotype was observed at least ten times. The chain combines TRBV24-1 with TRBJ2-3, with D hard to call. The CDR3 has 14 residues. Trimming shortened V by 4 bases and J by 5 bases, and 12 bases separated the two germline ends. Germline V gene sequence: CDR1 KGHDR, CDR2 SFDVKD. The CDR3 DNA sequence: TGTGCCACCAGTGACCCGGCTCGGGTAGATACGCAGTATTTT. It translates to CATSDPARVDTQYF.